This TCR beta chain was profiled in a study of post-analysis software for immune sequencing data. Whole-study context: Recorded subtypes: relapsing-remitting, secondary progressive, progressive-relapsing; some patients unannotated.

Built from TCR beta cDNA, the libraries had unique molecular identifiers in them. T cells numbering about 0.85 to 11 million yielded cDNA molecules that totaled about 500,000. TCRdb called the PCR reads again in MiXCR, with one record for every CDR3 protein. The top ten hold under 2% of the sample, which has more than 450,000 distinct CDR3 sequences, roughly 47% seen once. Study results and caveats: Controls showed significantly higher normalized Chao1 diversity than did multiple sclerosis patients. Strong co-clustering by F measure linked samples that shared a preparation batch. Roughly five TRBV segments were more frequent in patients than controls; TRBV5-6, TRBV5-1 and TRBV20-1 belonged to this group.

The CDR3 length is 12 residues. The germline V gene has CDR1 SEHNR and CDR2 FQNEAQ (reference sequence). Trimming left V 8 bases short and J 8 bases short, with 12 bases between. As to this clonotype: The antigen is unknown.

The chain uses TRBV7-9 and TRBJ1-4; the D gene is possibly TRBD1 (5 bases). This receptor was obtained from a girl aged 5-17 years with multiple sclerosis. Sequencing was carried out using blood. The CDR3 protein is CASLTRDEKLFF. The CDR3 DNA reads TGTGCCAGCCTTACCCGGGACGAAAAACTGTTTTTT.